These 5 T cell receptor beta chains were sequenced from one sample in a study of blood T cell repertoires in COVID-19. Sequencing used immunoSEQ multiplex PCR; TCRdb keeps in-frame clones, though not all of them. The repertoire holds under 80,000 clones, with 86% as singletons. What was sequenced was peripheral blood. Source of these receptors: a man between 45 and 60 years old with active COVID-19.

The V and J genes are TRBV7-2 and TRBJ2-3; 7 bases align to TRBD2. Germline V gives CDR1 SGHTA, CDR2 FQGNSA. The CDR3 is 17 amino acids. V was pared by 0 bases and J by 2 bases, with 8 bases of the junction left unmatched. The CDR3 loop reads CASSLALSRGVTDTQYF. The CDR3 DNA reads TGTGCCAGCAGCTTAGCGCTGTCTCGGGGGGTCACAGATACGCAGTATTTT.

The chain is built from TRBV3-1 (or the pseudogene TRBV3-2) and TRBJ1-1; 9 nucleotides agree with TRBD1. Germline V gene lookup returns CDR1 LGHDT and CDR2 YNNKEL (reference sequence). The CDR3 has 14 amino acids. J gave up 3 bases and V 6 bases, and 5 bases lay outside the gene matches. The CDR3 bases are TGTGCCAGCAGAATACAGGGGGCCGACACTGAAGCTTTCTTT. This encodes CASRIQGADTEAFF.

The genes are TRBV7-8 and TRBJ2-3; 11 nucleotides line up with TRBD2. Losses at the gene ends were 6 bases for V and 4 bases for J; bases not matched to a gene: 9. There are 16 residues in the CDR3. Germline V CDR1 and CDR2: SGHVS, FQNEAQ. The chain's CDR3 is CASRTRLAGWPDTQYF. Here the CDR3 DNA reads TGTGCCAGCAGAACTCGACTAGCGGGGTGGCCAGATACGCAGTATTTT.

V and J are TRBV5-4 and TRBJ1-4; 9 positions agree with TRBD1. Germline V gene data show CDR1 as SGHNT and CDR2 as YYREEE (reference sequence). Unmatched junction bases numbered 4, after V lost 2 bases and J lost 8 bases. This CDR3 region has 14 residues. The CDR3 is CASSFGTGPEKLFF. DNA of the CDR3: TGTGCCAGCAGCTTCGGGACAGGGCCCGAAAAACTGTTTTTT.

J is TRBJ2-2 and V is TRBV7-3, with 7 positions matching TRBD2. CDR3 length: 14 residues. The junction had 3 bases not matched to a gene; V was cut back by 6 bases and J by 2 bases. Germline V gives CDR1 SGHTA, CDR2 FQGTGA. DNA of the CDR3: TGTGCCAGCAGGCGGGGGACTAACACCGGGGAGCTGTTTTTT. This translates into CASRRGTNTGELFF.